What follows are 5 T cell receptor beta chains derived from one specimen sequenced in a study of blood T cell repertoires in COVID-19. Produced via immunoSEQ multiplex PCR; TCRdb's table is partial and in-frame only. The profile covers 200,000 to 300,000 clones, with 70% to 85% appearing a single time and approximately 2.3% taken by the ten largest. Sequencing used peripheral blood. These receptors were obtained from a man aged 40-49 years who had recovered from COVID-19.

The table lists this clone with many counts. The chain joins TRBV5-1 to TRBJ2-1, with TRBD2 matching over 10 bases. In germline, CDR1 is SGHRS, CDR2 YFSETQ. The CDR3 is 16 amino acids. V lost 2 bases to trimming and J lost 10 bases; unmatched junction nucleotides: 12. This CDR3 reads CASSFSSGSRGSEQFF. CDR3 DNA sequence: TGCGCCAGCAGCTTCTCTAGCGGGAGTCGGGGAAGCGAGCAGTTCTTC.

This clone was seen more than once but under ten times. The V call is TRBV6-2 or TRBV6-3, the J call TRBJ2-2, with 7 bases identical to TRBD2. Unmatched junction bases numbered 10, after V lost 5 bases and J lost 4 bases. This CDR3 has 16 amino acids. Per germline, CDR1 MNHEY and CDR2 SVGEGT. The CDR3 spells CASSPWRELVTGELFF. CDR3 coding DNA: TGTGCCAGCAGTCCCTGGCGGGAGCTGGTCACCGGGGAGCTGTTTTTT.

This clone was observed a single time. This chain links TRBV5-1 with TRBJ2-7, with no clear D. Germline lookup yields CDR1 SGHRS and CDR2 YFSETQ. The V gene lost 0 bases and the J gene lost 6 bases, with 10 bases spanning the gap. The CDR3 runs to 13 residues. CDR3 sequence: CASSLAYGLEQYF. In nucleotides, the CDR3 is TGCGCCAGCAGCTTGGCCTACGGTCTCGAGCAGTACTTC.

The rearrangement links TRBV6-5 to TRBJ1-4; D perhaps matches TRBD1 (6 bases). Germline loops: CDR1 MNHEY, CDR2 SVGAGI. This CDR3 is built from 12 residues. Trimming stripped 10 bases from V and 4 bases from J, with 10 bases between. CDR3 nucleotide sequence: TGTGCCACCCAGGGGATTAATGAAAAACTGTTTTTT. As protein: CATQGINEKLFF.

The V gene is TRBV5-1, the J gene TRBJ1-2; D call uncertain. CDR1 SGHRS and CDR2 YFSETQ come from the germline V gene. V was cut by 1 base and J by 5 bases, with 12 bases left in between. The CDR3 is 14 residues long. In DNA form, the CDR3 reads TGCGCCAGCAGCTTGTACTCGACGGAGTATGGCTACACCTTC. Its translation: CASSLYSTEYGYTF.